Shown below are 25 T cell receptor beta chains from a single sample sequenced in a study of blood T cell dynamics during melanoma immunotherapy. Regarding time point: pre-treatment baseline. Only in-frame clones appear in the TCRdb table, and some are missing; sequencing was by immunoSEQ multiplex PCR. The sample lists 8,000 or so clones, 81% occurring once. The source was blood, collected from a patient treated with checkpoint blockade. All receptors derive from a human donor with melanoma.

This clone was observed a single time. The V gene is TRBV5-1, the J gene TRBJ1-2; no clear D. In germline, CDR1 is SGHRS, CDR2 YFSETQ. Trimming stripped 3 bases from V and 4 bases from J, with 7 bases between. This CDR3 has 12 residues. The CDR3 nucleotides are TGCGCCAGCAGCTCCGGACTCTATGGCTACACCTTC. As protein: CASSSGLYGYTF.

The gene calls are TRBV9 and TRBJ2-2; 12 bases fit TRBD2. Germline V gene sequence: CDR1 SGDLS, CDR2 YYNGEE. The CDR3 covers 18 residues. Trimming at V came to 2 bases and at J to 3 bases, leaving 8 bases not matched to a gene. CDR3 nucleotides: TGTGCCAGCAGCGTGCCATCGAGGACTAGCGGGGACACCGGGGAGCTGTTTTTT. Protein: CASSVPSRTSGDTGELFF.

In its sample, this clone was seen once. The chain is built from TRBV4-2 and TRBJ2-7; tentative D call: TRBD1 (6 bases). The CDR3 spans 15 residues. V lost 4 bases to trimming and J lost 0 bases, with 13 bases between them. The germline V gene encodes CDR1 LGHNA and CDR2 YNFKEQ. As DNA, the CDR3 is TGTGCCAGCAGCCCGTCCGGACAGAGCTCCTACGAGCAGTACTTC. Encoded protein: CASSPSGQSSYEQYF.

There are a few counts of this clone. The chain recombines TRBV4-3 with TRBJ1-1, with TRBD1 matching over 7 bases. The ends lost 1 base at V and 6 bases at J; junction bases unmatched: 8. Germline V gene lookup returns CDR1 LGHNA and CDR2 YSLEER. The CDR3 consists of 15 residues. The DNA of the CDR3 is TGCGCCAGCAGCCAAGTTCTACAGGGGAGGGCTGAAGCTTTCTTT. Its protein product is CASSQVLQGRAEAFF.

This chain uses TRBV19 with TRBJ2-3, with 13 bases aligning to TRBD2. The CDR3 is made up of 16 amino acids. V was clipped by 3 bases and J by 6 bases; unmatched bases: 6. Per the germline V gene, CDR1 is LNHDA and CDR2 is SQIVND (reference sequence). In DNA form, the CDR3 reads TGTGCCAGTAGTATCTCTTCGGGACTAGCGGGGGATACGCAGTATTTT. It encodes CASSISSGLAGDTQYF.

The chain couples TRBV18 to TRBJ2-2, with TRBD2 matching over 7 bases. Germline CDR1 and CDR2: KGHSH and LQKENI. Unmatched junction bases numbered 13, after V lost 0 bases and J lost 6 bases. The CDR3 sequence is 18 residues long. CDR3 region: CASSPPFPRGDLPGELFF. The CDR3 DNA reads as TGTGCCAGCTCACCACCGTTTCCCCGGGGGGACTTACCCGGGGAGCTGTTTTTT. Full variable domain (remainder filled in from reference TRBV18 and TRBJ2-2): NAGVMQNPRHLVRRRGQEARLRCSPMKGHSHVYWYRQLPEEGLKFMVYLQKENIIDESGMPKERFSAEFPKEGPSILRIQQVVRGDSAAYFCASSPPFPRGDLPGELFFGEGSRLTVL.

J is TRBJ2-7 and V is TRBV4-2; TRBD1 or TRBD2 may be the D gene (5 bases each). The CDR3 is 14 residues long. Trimming took 0 bases from V and 3 from J, leaving 9 bases between them. The germline V gene has CDR1 LGHNA and CDR2 YNFKEQ. CDR3 protein: CASSQDGTNYEQYF. The CDR3 nucleotides are TGTGCCAGCAGCCAAGACGGGACCAACTACGAGCAGTACTTC.

The chain couples TRBV19 to TRBJ1-1; perhaps TRBD1 as D (6 bases). Deletions cut 8 bases from V and 0 bases from J, with 13 bases between. This CDR3 is 14 amino acids long. The germline CDR1 and CDR2 sequences are LNHDA and SQIVND (reference sequence). The CDR3 nucleotides read TGTGCCAGTCGGCTTAGGACAGTGAACACTGAAGCTTTCTTT. Translation gives CASRLRTVNTEAFF.

This chain links TRBV6-5 with TRBJ2-3; 11 bases line up with TRBD2. There are 15 residues in the CDR3. Germline lookup yields CDR1 MNHEY and CDR2 SVGAGI. V dropped 2 bases and J dropped 6; count of bases not matched to a gene: 4. For the CDR3, the DNA is TGTGCCAGCAGTTACACTAGCGGGAGTTGGGATACGCAGTATTTT. Its translation is CASSYTSGSWDTQYF.

V and J are TRBV30 and TRBJ1-5; D gene unclear. Trimming removed 2 bases from V and 4 bases from J, with 12 bases in between. This CDR3 has 14 amino acids. Germline values: CDR1 GTSNPN, CDR2 SVGIG (reference sequence). The CDR3 sequence: CAWSYGPSNQPQHF. The CDR3 DNA follows: TGTGCCTGGAGTTACGGGCCTTCTAATCAGCCCCAGCATTTT. Using reference TRBV30 and TRBJ1-5 for the parts outside the CDR3, the full variable domain is SQTIHQWPATLVQPVGSPLSLECTVEGTSNPNLYWYRQAAGRGLQLLFYSVGIGQISSEVPQNLSASRPQDRQFILSSKKLLLSDSGFYLCAWSYGPSNQPQHFGDGTRLSIL.

This clone was detected only once. The chain combines TRBV5-1 with TRBJ2-1; 7 bases map to TRBD2. V lost 1 base and J lost 0; bases outside the gene matches: 1. CDR1 SGHRS and CDR2 YFSETQ come from the germline V gene. This CDR3 is built from 15 residues. The chain's CDR3 is CASSLRGSSYNEQFF. CDR3 nucleotides: TGCGCCAGCAGCTTGCGCGGGAGCTCCTACAATGAGCAGTTCTTC. Based on the CDR3 plus reference TRBV5-1 and TRBJ2-1, the full variable domain is KAGVTQTPRYLIKTRGQQVTLSCSPISGHRSVSWYQQTPGQGLQFLFEYFSETQRNKGNFPGRFSGRQFSNSRSEMNVSTLELGDSALYLCASSLRGSSYNEQFFGPGTRLTVL.

The chain employs TRBV7-4 and TRBJ1-5; D not resolved. V lost 7 bases and J 3 bases, leaving 13 bases between the germline ends. This CDR3 comprises 14 residues. CDR1 and CDR2 from the germline V gene are SGHVT and SQSDAQ. The CDR3 reads CASNLRGINQPQHF. Written as DNA, the CDR3 is TGTGCCAGCAACCTTAGAGGGATCAATCAGCCCCAGCATTTT.

The chain has TRBV7-2 and TRBJ2-7, with D perhaps TRBD2 (7 bases). Trimming stripped 5 bases from V and 0 bases from J, with 17 bases between. This CDR3 region has 16 residues. Germline V gives CDR1 SGHTA, CDR2 FQGNSA. CDR3 bases: TGTGCCAGCAGCAGCCTGGGGGGGCGGCGCTCCTACGAGCAGTACTTC. Its protein is CASSSLGGRRSYEQYF.

The chain couples TRBV7-2 to TRBJ2-5, with 9 bases matching TRBD1. V was pared by 6 bases and J by 2 bases, with 4 bases of the junction left unmatched. The CDR3 totals 14 residues. The germline CDR1 and CDR2 sequences are SGHTA and FQGNSA. This CDR3 is CASSRDRVQETQYF. CDR3 bases: TGTGCCAGCAGTCGGGACAGGGTACAAGAGACCCAGTACTTC.

The chain couples TRBV6-1 to TRBJ2-2, with D possibly called TRBD1 or TRBD2 (5 bases each). Trimming left V 10 bases short and J 3 bases short, with 12 bases between. CDR1 is MNHNS and CDR2 is SASEGT in the germline V gene. This CDR3 contains 13 residues. CDR3 protein: CAMSGTDTGELFF. In DNA, the CDR3 is TGTGCCATGTCCGGGACCGACACCGGGGAGCTGTTTTTT.

The J gene is TRBJ1-2, the V gene TRBV9; D is perhaps TRBD1 (5 bases). The CDR3 consists of 13 residues. V lost 1 base, J lost 6 bases, and 10 bases lay in between. The germline V gene encodes CDR1 SGDLS and CDR2 YYNGEE. CDR3 sequence (DNA): TGTGCCAGCAGCGTACAGGGTGGCGATGGCTACACCTTC. It yields the protein CASSVQGGDGYTF.

This chain joins TRBV4-3 and TRBJ1-2; 8 nucleotides match TRBD1. The CDR3 totals 15 residues. Looked up from germline, CDR1 is LGHNA and CDR2 is YSLEER. The V gene end was trimmed by 3 bases and the J gene end by 0 bases; junction bases not matched to a gene: 3. The CDR3 nucleotides are TGCGCCAGCAGCCAGGCGACAGGGGCTAACTATGGCTACACCTTC. Residues: CASSQATGANYGYTF.

This clone was detected only a few times. The chain links TRBV28 to TRBJ1-2, with D possibly matching TRBD1 (5 bases). Germline assignment: CDR1 MDHEN and CDR2 SYDVKM. Trimming took 7 bases from V and 5 from J, leaving 11 bases between them. The CDR3 length is 12 residues. The chain's CDR3 is CASKTDIYGYTF. The CDR3 DNA reads TGTGCCAGCAAAACGGACATTTATGGCTACACCTTC.

The chain is built from TRBV11-2 and TRBJ2-2, with 7 bases identical to TRBD2. Germline values: CDR1 SGHAT, CDR2 FQNNGV. Trimming at V came to 0 bases and at J to 3 bases, leaving 10 bases not matched to a gene. The CDR3 runs 18 residues. Here the CDR3 DNA reads TGTGCCAGCAGCTTAGAACGTTGGCTAGCGGAAGACACCGGGGAGCTGTTTTTT. This codes for CASSLERWLAEDTGELFF. Supplemented by reference TRBV11-2 and TRBJ2-2, the full variable domain reads EAGVAQSPRYKIIEKRQSVAFWCNPISGHATLYWYQQILGQGPKLLIQFQNNGVVDDSQLPKDRFSAERLKGVDSTLKIQPAKLEDSAVYLCASSLERWLAEDTGELFFGEGSRLTVL.

Here the CDR3 reads CASSLKREVANEQFF. CDR3 DNA sequence: TGTGCCAGCAGCTTGAAGCGGGAGGTAGCGAATGAGCAGTTCTTC. The rearrangement links TRBV5-4 to TRBJ2-1, with 9 positions matching TRBD2. The CDR3 contains 15 residues. Germline loops: CDR1 SGHNT, CDR2 YYREEE (reference sequence). V lost 1 base and J lost 7; bases outside the gene matches: 6.

The chain links TRBV6-1 to TRBJ2-7; D unclear. V lost 7 bases and J lost 0, with 7 bases in between. This CDR3 is 12 amino acids long. Germline V CDR1 and CDR2: MNHNS, SASEGT. The CDR3 is CASTASSYEQYF. Written as DNA, the CDR3 is TGTGCCAGCACCGCTAGCTCCTACGAGCAGTACTTC.

This clone has a handful of counts. A junction end diverges from the germline sequence, so it may reflect a read error. This chain uses TRBV15 with TRBJ2-5, with TRBD1 matching over 8 bases. The end of the DNA is better explained by TRBJ2-7, so the J call may be wrong. CDR1 is LNHNV and CDR2 is YYDKDF in the germline V gene (reference sequence). CDR3 length: 14 amino acids. Here the CDR3 DNA reads TGTGCCACCAGCGGAGACAGGGGTGGTTACGAGCAGTACTTC. Translated, it gives CATSGDRGGYEQYF.

The J gene is TRBJ2-7, the V gene TRBV7-2, with D unclear. This CDR3 is 14 amino acids long. Trimming left V 5 bases short and J 6 bases short, with 17 bases between. Germline-derived CDR1 and CDR2 are SGHTA and FQGNSA. For the CDR3, the DNA is TGTGCCAGCAGCCAGTCGTCCTCTCGCGGCGAGCAGTACTTC. Its translation: CASSQSSSRGEQYF.

This clone was found once. J is TRBJ1-1 and V is TRBV29-1, with D unclear. Germline V gene sequence: CDR1 SQVTM, CDR2 ANQGSEA. The V and J ends lost 7 bases and 14 bases respectively, with 17 bases between them. The CDR3 extends over 10 amino acids. CDR3 in DNA: TGCAGCGCCCGGGCGCGGACTCTATTCTTT. The encoded protein is CSARARTLFF.

The CDR3 is CASSFGTLNTEAFF. CDR3 in DNA: TGTGCCAGCAGCTTCGGAACCCTGAACACTGAAGCTTTCTTT. The rearrangement uses TRBV7-8 and TRBJ1-1; D is uncertain. The CDR3 is 14 amino acids. The V gene lost 3 bases and the J gene lost 0 bases, with 8 bases spanning the gap. The germline V gene has CDR1 SGHVS and CDR2 FQNEAQ.